The TCR beta chain described here comes from a study of T-cell memory formation after mild COVID-19. Across the study: The two donors had largely donor-specific TCR clusters.

This clonotype has ten or more counts. Amplification by 5'RACE using constant-segment primers produced TCR alpha and TCR beta cDNA libraries that carried sample barcodes and UMIs. MiXCR was run by TCRdb on the 5' RACE reads, yielding one entry per CDR3 protein. The data hold 210,000 or so distinct CDR3 sequences, with more than 9% observed a single time. Sequenced: PBMCs or a T cell subset sorted from them (not recorded which). The sequence came from a man aged 18-30 years who had mild COVID-19 (a few samples of this study predate the infection). Cell type and time point are not known.

CDR3 in DNA: TGTGCCAGCAGTGGCGGTCGGGGGACAGGGGCCTACGAGCAGTACGTC. Translated: CASSGGRGTGAYEQYV. V usage is TRBV28 and J usage is TRBJ2-7; 10 bases are shared with TRBD1. J gave up 2 bases and V 5 bases, and 9 bases lay outside the gene matches. The CDR3 is 16 residues long. The V gene's germline CDR1 is MDHEN and CDR2 SYDVKM.